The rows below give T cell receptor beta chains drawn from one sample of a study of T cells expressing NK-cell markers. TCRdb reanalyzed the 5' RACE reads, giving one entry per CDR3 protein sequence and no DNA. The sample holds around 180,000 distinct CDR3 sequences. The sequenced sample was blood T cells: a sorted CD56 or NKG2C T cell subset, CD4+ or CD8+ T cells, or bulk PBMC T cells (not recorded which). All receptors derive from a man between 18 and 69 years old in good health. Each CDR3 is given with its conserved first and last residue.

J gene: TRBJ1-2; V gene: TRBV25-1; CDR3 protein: CASSEWQTSYGYTF
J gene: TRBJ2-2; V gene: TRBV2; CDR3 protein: CASSDLAGNTGELFF
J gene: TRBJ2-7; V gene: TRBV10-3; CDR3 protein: CAISPRDTYEQYF
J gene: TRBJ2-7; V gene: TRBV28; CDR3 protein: CASSPGDRIYEQYF
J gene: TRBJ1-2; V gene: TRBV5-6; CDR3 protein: CASSLGTGAYTF
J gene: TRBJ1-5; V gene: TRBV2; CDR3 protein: CASSIMTGPQHF
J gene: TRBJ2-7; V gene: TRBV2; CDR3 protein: CASRRDTFRYEQYF
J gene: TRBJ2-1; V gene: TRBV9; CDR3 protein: CASSVVGAEYNEQFF
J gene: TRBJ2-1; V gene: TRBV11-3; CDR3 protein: CASSPGLAGSYNEQFF
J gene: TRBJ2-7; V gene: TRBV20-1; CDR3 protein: CSAAEVAGPSYEQYF
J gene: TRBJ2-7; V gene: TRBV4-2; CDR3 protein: CASSQDGPRVSYEQYF
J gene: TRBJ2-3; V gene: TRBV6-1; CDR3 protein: CASSGWATDTQYF
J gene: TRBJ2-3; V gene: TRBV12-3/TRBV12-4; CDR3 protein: CASSKGTPDTQYF
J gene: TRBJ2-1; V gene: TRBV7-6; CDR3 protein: CASSIRTSGSYNEQFF
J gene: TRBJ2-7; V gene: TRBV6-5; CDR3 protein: CASRDGYEQYF
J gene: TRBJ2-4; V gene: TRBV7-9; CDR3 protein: CASSPPEGGGQNIQYF
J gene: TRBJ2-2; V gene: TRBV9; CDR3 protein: CASSADRAGELFF
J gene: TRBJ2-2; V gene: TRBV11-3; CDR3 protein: CASSPRQGMNTGELFF
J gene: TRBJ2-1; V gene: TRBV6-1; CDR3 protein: CASIEGASSYNEQFF
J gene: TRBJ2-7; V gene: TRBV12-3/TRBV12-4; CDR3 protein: CASSLEYTYEQYF
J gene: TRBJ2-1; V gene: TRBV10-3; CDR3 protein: CAISDSTRLYYNEQFF
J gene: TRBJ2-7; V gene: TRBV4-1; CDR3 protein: CASSQEDRSSYEQYF
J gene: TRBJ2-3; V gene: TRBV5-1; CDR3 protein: CASRMEAGADTQYF
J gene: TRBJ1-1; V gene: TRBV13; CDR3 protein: CASSIGTEMNTEAFF
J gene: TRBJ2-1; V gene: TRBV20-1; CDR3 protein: CSALEPTVSYNEQFF
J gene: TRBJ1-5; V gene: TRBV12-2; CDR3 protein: CASRPPEDSASNQPQHF
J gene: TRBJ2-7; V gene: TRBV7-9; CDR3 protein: CASSFTGGYEQYF